One sample yielded the 26 T cell receptor beta chains listed below, sequenced in a study of a mutant IDH1 vaccine in newly diagnosed glioma. What these receptors recognize is not known. Indicated time point: week 35, safety follow-up. Vaccination used 300 ug of mutant IDH1 20-mer peptide per dose, with topical imiquimod. Only in-frame clones appear in the TCRdb table, and some are missing; sequencing was by immunoSEQ multiplex PCR. The data show approximately 50,000 clones, about 86% seen once. The sequencing here drew on PBMCs, taken from a glioma patient whose treatment included an IDH1 peptide vaccine. These receptors were taken from a man aged 40-49 years with glioma.

This clone was counted only a few times. This chain links TRBV5-4 with TRBJ2-5; D gene ambiguous. V was trimmed by 2 bases and J by 2 bases, leaving 7 bases between them. This CDR3 is 13 amino acids long. Germline loops: CDR1 SGHNT, CDR2 YYREEE (reference sequence). The CDR3 protein is CASSLEPQETQYF. The DNA of the CDR3 is TGTGCCAGCAGCTTAGAGCCACAAGAGACCCAGTACTTC.

This clone was recorded only once. The V and J genes are TRBV7-2 and TRBJ1-5; D not resolved. V gave up 1 base and J gave up 7 bases, with 11 bases separating them. This CDR3 has 14 residues. Germline values: CDR1 SGHTA, CDR2 FQGNSA. The CDR3 spells CASSLEGWEQPQHF. For the CDR3, the DNA is TGTGCCAGCAGCTTAGAAGGGTGGGAGCAGCCCCAGCATTTT.

V and J are TRBV19 and TRBJ2-7; a weak D match, TRBD2 (6 bases). This CDR3 spans 15 amino acids. The V and J ends lost 3 bases and 3 bases respectively, with 15 bases between them. CDR1 is LNHDA and CDR2 is SQIVND in the germline V gene (reference sequence). CDR3 sequence reads: CASSMAGQVDYEQYF. CDR3 sequence (DNA): TGTGCCAGTAGTATGGCGGGGCAGGTCGACTACGAGCAGTACTTC.

This clone has just one count. The J gene is TRBJ2-7, the V gene TRBV7-9; D unclear. From germline, CDR1 is SEHNR and CDR2 FQNEAQ (reference sequence). The germline V and J ends were trimmed by 5 bases and 0 bases, with 11 bases remaining between them. CDR3 length equals 14 residues. CDR3 sequence (DNA): TGTGCCAGCAGCAGACGACTGAACTCCTACGAGCAGTACTTC. It translates to CASSRRLNSYEQYF.

This chain links TRBV5-1 with TRBJ1-1, with D possibly being TRBD1 (5 bases). Germline V gene sequence: CDR1 SGHRS, CDR2 YFSETQ. The CDR3 loop spans 16 amino acids. Trimming removed 0 bases at V and 1 base at J, with 13 bases between. CDR3 sequence reads: CASSLDGGGWNTEAFF. CDR3 DNA: TGCGCCAGCAGCTTGGACGGGGGGGGGTGGAACACTGAAGCTTTCTTT. Full variable domain (outside the CDR3, taken from reference TRBV5-1 and TRBJ1-1): KAGVTQTPRYLIKTRGQQVTLSCSPISGHRSVSWYQQTPGQGLQFLFEYFSETQRNKGNFPGRFSGRQFSNSRSEMNVSTLELGDSALYLCASSLDGGGWNTEAFFGQGTRLTVV.

This chain links TRBV5-5 with TRBJ2-7; no definite D call. V was pared by 10 bases and J by 0 bases, with 8 bases between. Per germline, CDR1 SGHKS and CDR2 YYEKEE (reference sequence). The CDR3 length is 11 residues. CDR3 residues: CASAVSYEQYF. The CDR3 DNA follows: TGTGCCTCGGCAGTCTCCTACGAGCAGTACTTC.

V usage is TRBV20-1 and J usage is TRBJ2-5; D ambiguous. This CDR3 region has 11 residues. V shed 4 bases and J shed 5 bases, with 8 bases lying between them. The germline V gene has CDR1 DFQATT and CDR2 SNEGSKA (reference sequence). DNA for the CDR3: TGCAGTGCTAATGGCCGGGAGACCCAGTACTTC. Its protein is CSANGRETQYF.

The table lists this clone with a count of one. The CDR3 region has the DNA TGTGCCAGCAGTGAAGCTGGGGGGTTTTATAGCAATCAGCCCCAGCATTTT. It specifies CASSEAGGFYSNQPQHF. This chain links TRBV2 with TRBJ1-5; perhaps TRBD1 as D (5 bases). Looked up from germline, CDR1 is SNHLY and CDR2 is FYNNEI. V was cut by 0 bases and J by 0 bases, with 12 bases left in between. This CDR3 spans 17 amino acids.

The rearrangement joins TRBV7-2 to TRBJ1-5; no definite D call. Germline V gene sequence: CDR1 SGHTA, CDR2 FQGNSA. V lost 5 bases and J lost 5, with 10 bases in between. The CDR3 totals 13 residues. CDR3 loop: CASSGRKDQPQHF. CDR3 nucleotide sequence: TGTGCCAGCAGCGGCCGTAAGGATCAGCCCCAGCATTTT.

This clone was counted once. The J gene is TRBJ2-5, the V gene TRBV6-6; D remains ambiguous. V gave up 6 bases and J gave up 0 bases, with 14 bases separating them. CDR1 and CDR2 (germline): MNHNY, SVGAGI (reference sequence). This CDR3 spans 15 amino acids. The CDR3 region is CASSSEQWYQETQYF. CDR3 sequence (DNA): TGTGCCAGCAGCTCCGAGCAATGGTACCAAGAGACCCAGTACTTC.

J is TRBJ2-7 and V is TRBV7-2, with D unclear. The V and J ends lost 1 base and 2 bases respectively, with 9 bases between them. Germline CDR1 and CDR2: SGHTA and FQGNSA. The CDR3 runs 14 residues. CDR3 sequence: CASSLEIAPYEQYF. CDR3 nucleotides: TGTGCCAGCAGCTTAGAAATAGCCCCCTACGAGCAGTACTTC.

This clone was recorded a few times. This chain links TRBV6-1 with TRBJ1-1; D gene ambiguous. Germline V lookup: CDR1 MNHNS, CDR2 SASEGT. The CDR3 has 13 residues. Trimming removed 6 bases at V and 2 bases at J, with 10 bases between. Written as DNA, the CDR3 is TGTGCCAGCAGGGAGACTTTTAACACTGAAGCTTTCTTT. Encoded protein: CASRETFNTEAFF.

This clone was counted a single time. The gene calls are TRBV5-1 and TRBJ1-1; D is unresolved. The germline V and J ends were trimmed by 4 bases and 1 base, with 14 bases remaining between them. Germline assignment: CDR1 SGHRS and CDR2 YFSETQ. The CDR3 length is 15 residues. In DNA form, the CDR3 reads TGCGCCAGCAGCGGCGGACTGCCCCCGAACACTGAAGCTTTCTTT. As protein: CASSGGLPPNTEAFF.

V usage is TRBV6-5 and J usage is TRBJ2-7; D not resolved. Trimming took off 4 bases at V and 0 bases at J, with 13 bases between the two ends. CDR3 length: 15 amino acids. Germline-derived CDR1 and CDR2 are MNHEY and SVGAGI. DNA of the CDR3: TGTGCCAGCAGTTCCCGGACGGAAAGCTCCTACGAGCAGTACTTC. Protein product: CASSSRTESSYEQYF.

V usage is TRBV7-2 and J usage is TRBJ2-7; D perhaps matches TRBD1 (6 bases). The CDR3 runs 15 residues. From germline, CDR1 is SGHTA and CDR2 FQGNSA. V dropped 5 bases and J dropped 3 bases, with 17 bases sitting between them. The CDR3 DNA sequence: TGTGCCAGCAGCGCAACAGGGTGGCCCCTCTACGAGCAGTACTTC. It specifies CASSATGWPLYEQYF.

The V and J genes are TRBV7-3 and TRBJ2-3; TRBD2 matches 10 bases. J was trimmed by 0 bases and V by 5 bases; bases with no gene match: 5. Germline CDR1 is SGHTA and CDR2 is FQGTGA. This CDR3 region has 16 residues. This CDR3 is CASSVGTSESTDTQYF. Here the CDR3 DNA reads TGTGCCAGCAGCGTTGGGACTAGCGAGAGCACAGATACGCAGTATTTT.

The rearrangement uses TRBV19 and TRBJ2-7; D remains unclear. This CDR3 region has 12 residues. CDR1 and CDR2 from the germline V gene are LNHDA and SQIVND (reference sequence). The V gene lost 3 bases and the J gene lost 4 bases, with 7 bases spanning the gap. The CDR3 coding sequence is TGTGCCAGTAGTATCCTAGGGTACGAGCAGTACTTC. Amino acid sequence: CASSILGYEQYF.

This chain connects TRBV15 to TRBJ1-1; tentatively, D is TRBD1 (5 bases). This CDR3 has 14 amino acids. Germline values: CDR1 LNHNV, CDR2 YYDKDF (reference sequence). V was shortened by 4 bases and J by 0 bases, with 9 bases between the two germline ends. The CDR3, as DNA: TGTGCCACCAGCACGGGGACGGTGAACACTGAAGCTTTCTTT. Translation: CATSTGTVNTEAFF.

The CDR3: CASSFANYESQYF. In nucleotides, the CDR3 is TGTGCCAGCAGCTTCGCAAACTACGAGTCGCAGTACTTC. The V and J genes are TRBV7-9 and TRBJ2-7; D gene ambiguous. Per the germline V gene, CDR1 is SEHNR and CDR2 is FQNEAQ (reference sequence). The CDR3 length is 13 residues. The V gene lost 3 bases and the J gene lost 9 bases, with 15 bases spanning the gap.

The chain joins TRBV2 to TRBJ1-5; tentatively, D is TRBD1 (6 bases). Trimming stripped 5 bases from V and 6 bases from J, with 11 bases between. The CDR3 runs to 13 residues. The V gene's germline CDR1 is SNHLY and CDR2 FYNNEI. CDR3 protein: CASSPGTPQPQHF. The CDR3 coding sequence is TGTGCCAGCAGTCCCGGGACACCTCAGCCCCAGCATTTT.

The chain combines TRBV4-1 with TRBJ1-6; D uncertain. V was pared by 0 bases and J by 3 bases, with 9 bases between. The CDR3 runs 16 residues. Germline V gives CDR1 MGHRA, CDR2 YSYEKL. CDR3 in amino acids: CASSQDRRSYNSPLHF. The DNA for the CDR3 is TGCGCCAGCAGCCAAGATCGTCGCAGCTATAATTCACCCCTCCACTTT.

This clone has a handful of counts. This rearrangement joins TRBV7-2 to TRBJ1-2, with D tentatively TRBD1 (5 bases). The length of the CDR3 is 15 residues. Germline assignment: CDR1 SGHTA and CDR2 FQGNSA. V was pared by 1 base and J by 7 bases, with 16 bases between. CDR3 sequence: CASSLERVRGGGYTF. In DNA form, the CDR3 reads TGTGCCAGCAGCTTAGAAAGGGTTCGGGGGGGTGGCTACACCTTC.

V and J are TRBV2 and TRBJ2-7; D is unresolved. Trimming took off 3 bases at V and 6 bases at J, with 9 bases between the two ends. Looked up from germline, CDR1 is SNHLY and CDR2 is FYNNEI. This CDR3 is built from 12 residues. CDR3 region: CASSDSSPEQYF. The CDR3 DNA reads as TGTGCCAGCAGTGATAGCTCCCCCGAGCAGTACTTC.

This sequence joins TRBV5-6 and TRBJ2-7, with D uncertain. The germline gives CDR1 SGHDT, CDR2 YYEEEE. The V and J ends lost 0 bases and 2 bases respectively, with 3 bases between them. The CDR3 totals 12 residues. For the CDR3, the DNA is TGTGCCAGCAGCTTGGACGCCTACGAGCAGTACTTC. Its translation is CASSLDAYEQYF. The full variable domain, completed using reference TRBV5-6 and TRBJ2-7, is DAGVTQSPTHLIKTRGQQVTLRCSPKSGHDTVSWYQQALGQGPQFIFQYYEEEERQRGNFPDRFSGHQFPNYSSELNVNALLLGDSALYLCASSLDAYEQYFGPGTRLTVT.

V is TRBV7-9 and J is TRBJ2-5; D is ambiguous. The CDR3 has 15 amino acids. Germline V gives CDR1 SEHNR, CDR2 FQNEAQ (reference sequence). The V and J ends lost 4 bases and 5 bases respectively, with 17 bases between them. DNA for the CDR3: TGTGCCAGCAGCTCCCCAGACGAGGCTGCTGAGACCCAGTACTTC. Translation gives CASSSPDEAAETQYF.

The chain links TRBV7-9 to TRBJ2-7; maybe TRBD2 (6 bases). This CDR3 is 15 amino acids long. V dropped 5 bases and J dropped 6 bases, with 20 bases sitting between them. Germline V gene data show CDR1 as SEHNR and CDR2 as FQNEAQ (reference sequence). The CDR3 sequence is CASSLSGLRGTEQYF. As DNA, the CDR3 is TGTGCCAGCAGCCTATCGGGACTCCGGGGTACCGAGCAGTACTTC. The complete variable domain, with remaining parts taken from reference TRBV7-9 and TRBJ2-7, reads DTGVSQNPRHKITKRGQNVTFRCDPISEHNRLYWYRQTLGQGPEFLTYFQNEAQLEKSRLLSDRFSAERPKGSFSTLEIQRTEQGDSAMYLCASSLSGLRGTEQYFGPGTRLTVT.